This T cell receptor beta chain was identified during a study of CD8+ T cells in alopecia areata. About the research overall: Treatment ran 6 to 18 months, with 6 months of follow-up afterward.

Extracted RNA was reverse transcribed into cDNA, the sequencing template. TCRdb's copy holds only in-frame clones and misses some; the assay was immunoSEQ multiplex PCR. The top ten clones hold 14% of a sample with over 150,000 clones, 60% of them seen once. CDR1 is SGDLS and CDR2 is YYNGEE in the germline V gene. The CDR3 contains 13 residues. Between the trimmed V and J ends, which lost 2 bases and 8 bases, there was a span of 13 bases. This sample's treatment: oral pan-JAK inhibitor, 5-10 mg twice daily. This receptor was identified in a human donor with alopecia areata. The chain carries TRBV9 and TRBJ1-2; a weak D match, TRBD1 (5 bases). The sample in question was CD4+ T cells sorted from blood, obtained at week 24, from a patient treated with tofacitinib. CDR3 sequence reads: CASSVEGAGGYTF. The DNA of the CDR3 is TGTGCCAGCAGCGTCGAAGGGGCAGGGGGCTACACCTTC.